This T cell receptor (beta chain) stems from a study of CD8 T cells in Susac syndrome. Germline V gives CDR1 ENHRY, CDR2 SYGVKD. This CDR3 contains 11 residues. The V and J ends lost 2 bases and 9 bases respectively, with 5 bases between them. After extraction with the RNeasy kit, roughly 0.45 to 1 ug of the RNA was reverse transcribed using random hexamers. TCRdb re-analysed the immunoSEQ multiplex PCR reads in MiXCR, keeping a single row per CDR3 protein. This sample has 150,000 to 200,000 distinct CDR3 sequences, with approximately 94% found just once. This rearrangement joins TRBV10-3 to TRBJ2-1, with D uncertain. The specimen was CD4+ T cells from PBMCs. The clonotype originates from a human donor with Susac syndrome. The CDR3 spells CAISESLEQFF. The CDR3 DNA reads TGTGCCATCAGTGAGAGTCTTGAGCAGTTCTTC.